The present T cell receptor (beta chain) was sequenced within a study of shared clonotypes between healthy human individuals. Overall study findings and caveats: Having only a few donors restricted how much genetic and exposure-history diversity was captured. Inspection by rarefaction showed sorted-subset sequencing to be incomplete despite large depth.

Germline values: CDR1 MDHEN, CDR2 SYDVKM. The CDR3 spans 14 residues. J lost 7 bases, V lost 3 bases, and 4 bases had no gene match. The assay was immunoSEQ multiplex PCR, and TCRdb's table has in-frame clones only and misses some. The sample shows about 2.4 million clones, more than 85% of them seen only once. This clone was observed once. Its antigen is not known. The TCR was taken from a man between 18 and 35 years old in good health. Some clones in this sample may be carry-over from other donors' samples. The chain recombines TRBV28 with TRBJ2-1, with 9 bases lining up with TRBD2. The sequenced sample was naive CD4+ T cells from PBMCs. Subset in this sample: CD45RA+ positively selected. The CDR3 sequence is CASSLPTSGNEQFF. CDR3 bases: TGTGCCAGCAGTTTGCCTACTAGCGGGAATGAGCAGTTCTTC.